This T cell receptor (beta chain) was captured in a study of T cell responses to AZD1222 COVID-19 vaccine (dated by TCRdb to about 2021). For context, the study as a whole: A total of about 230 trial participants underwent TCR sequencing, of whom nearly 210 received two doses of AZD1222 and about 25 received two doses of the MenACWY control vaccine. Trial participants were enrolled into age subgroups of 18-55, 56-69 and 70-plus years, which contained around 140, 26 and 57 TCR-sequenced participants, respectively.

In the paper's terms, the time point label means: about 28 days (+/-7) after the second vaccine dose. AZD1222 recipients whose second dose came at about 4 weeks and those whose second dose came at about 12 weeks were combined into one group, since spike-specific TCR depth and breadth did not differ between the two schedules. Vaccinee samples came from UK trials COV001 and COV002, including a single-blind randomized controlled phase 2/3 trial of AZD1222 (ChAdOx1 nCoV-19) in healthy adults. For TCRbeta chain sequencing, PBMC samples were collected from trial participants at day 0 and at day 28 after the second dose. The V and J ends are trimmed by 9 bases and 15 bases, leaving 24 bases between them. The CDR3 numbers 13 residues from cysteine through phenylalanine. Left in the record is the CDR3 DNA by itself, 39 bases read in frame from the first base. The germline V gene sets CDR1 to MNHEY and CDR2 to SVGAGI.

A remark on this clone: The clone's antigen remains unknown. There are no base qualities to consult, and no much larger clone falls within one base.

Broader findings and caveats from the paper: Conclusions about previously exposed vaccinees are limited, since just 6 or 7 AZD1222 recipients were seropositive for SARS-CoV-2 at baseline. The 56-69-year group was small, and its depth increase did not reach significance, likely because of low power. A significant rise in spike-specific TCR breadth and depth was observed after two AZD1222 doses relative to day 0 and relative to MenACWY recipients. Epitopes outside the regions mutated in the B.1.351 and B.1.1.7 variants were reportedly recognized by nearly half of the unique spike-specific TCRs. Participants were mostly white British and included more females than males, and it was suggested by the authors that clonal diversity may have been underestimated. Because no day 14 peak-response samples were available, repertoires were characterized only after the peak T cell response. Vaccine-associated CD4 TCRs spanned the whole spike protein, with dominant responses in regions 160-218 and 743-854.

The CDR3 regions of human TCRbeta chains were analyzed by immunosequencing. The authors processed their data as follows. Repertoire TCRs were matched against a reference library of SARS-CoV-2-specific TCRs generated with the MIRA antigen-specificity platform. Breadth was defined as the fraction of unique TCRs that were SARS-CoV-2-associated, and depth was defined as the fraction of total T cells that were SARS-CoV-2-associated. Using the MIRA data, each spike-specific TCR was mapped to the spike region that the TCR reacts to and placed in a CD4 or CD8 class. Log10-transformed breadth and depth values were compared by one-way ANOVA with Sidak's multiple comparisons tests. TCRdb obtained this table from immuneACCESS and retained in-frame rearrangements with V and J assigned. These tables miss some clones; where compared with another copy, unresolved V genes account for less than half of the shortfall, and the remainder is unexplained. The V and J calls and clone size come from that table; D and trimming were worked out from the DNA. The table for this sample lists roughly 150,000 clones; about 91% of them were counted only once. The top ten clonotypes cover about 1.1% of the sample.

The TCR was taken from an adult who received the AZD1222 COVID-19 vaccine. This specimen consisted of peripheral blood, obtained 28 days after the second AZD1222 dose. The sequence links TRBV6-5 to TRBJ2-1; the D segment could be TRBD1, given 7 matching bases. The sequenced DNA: TGTGCCAGTGGCATGACAGGGTTGGAGGGTCGGTTCTTC. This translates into CASGMTGLEGRFF.